A single sample is the source of the 25 T cell receptor beta chains below, sequenced in a study of OX40 agonist ivuxolimab in advanced cancers. Libraries were prepared by immunoSEQ multiplex PCR; TCRdb keeps only in-frame clonotypes and omits some of them. Altogether approximately 69,000 clones are present, about four fifths being singletons, with the ten largest covering around 8%. The starting material was CD4+ or CD8+ T cells sorted from blood, obtained in a trial of the OX40 agonist ivuxolimab. These receptors were collected from an adult with an advanced solid tumor such as melanoma, head and neck, liver or kidney cancer.

V and J are TRBV27 and TRBJ2-1, with D perhaps matching TRBD2 (5 bases). The CDR3 consists of 17 residues. Trimming shortened V by 4 bases and J by 0 bases, and 16 bases separated the two germline ends. Looked up from germline, CDR1 is MNHEY and CDR2 is SMNVEV (reference sequence). The CDR3 sequence is CASSSILLAYSYNEQFF. The CDR3 DNA is TGTGCCAGCAGTTCAATTCTTTTAGCGTACTCCTACAATGAGCAGTTCTTC.

This chain links TRBV6-5 with TRBJ1-6; no firm D call. This CDR3 contains 15 residues. Per the germline V gene, CDR1 is MNHEY and CDR2 is SVGAGI. The V end was cut by 2 bases, the J end by 7 bases, with 12 bases between. CDR3 in amino acids: CASSYGPIQNSPLHF. For the CDR3, the DNA is TGTGCCAGCAGTTACGGACCGATTCAGAATTCACCCCTCCACTTT.

The chain uses TRBV6-6 and TRBJ2-7; tentatively, D is TRBD1 (6 bases). CDR3 length equals 14 residues. The germline CDR1 and CDR2 sequences are MNHNY and SVGAGI (reference sequence). Trimming removed 0 bases at V and 3 bases at J, with 9 bases between. CDR3 in amino acids: CASSYSDSYYEQYF. CDR3 sequence (DNA): TGTGCCAGCAGTTACTCGGACAGTTACTACGAGCAGTACTTC.

V usage is TRBV30 and J usage is TRBJ2-1; D perhaps matches TRBD2 (5 bases). CDR3 length equals 14 residues. Germline CDR1 GTSNPN, CDR2 SVGIG (reference sequence). V shed 8 bases and J shed 1 base, with 15 bases lying between them. The CDR3 DNA reads TGTGCCGTGGACGGACTCGATTCCTACAATGAGCAGTTCTTC. Translated: CAVDGLDSYNEQFF. Combining the CDR3 with reference TRBV30 and TRBJ2-1 gives the whole variable domain SQTIHQWPATLVQPVGSPLSLECTVEGTSNPNLYWYRQAAGRGLQLLFYSVGIGQISSEVPQNLSASRPQDRQFILSSKKLLLSDSGFYLCAVDGLDSYNEQFFGPGTRLTVL.

V and J are TRBV7-6 and TRBJ2-1; the D call may be TRBD1 or TRBD2 (5 bases each). From germline, CDR1 is SGHVS and CDR2 FNYEAQ. This CDR3 is 15 amino acids long. The germline V and J ends were trimmed by 6 bases and 10 bases, with 22 bases remaining between them. CDR3 residues: CASSKRGSGRMEQFF. In DNA, the CDR3 is TGTGCCAGCAGTAAGAGGGGATCCGGTCGTATGGAGCAGTTCTTC.

The V call is TRBV6-6, the J call TRBJ1-1, with D perhaps matching TRBD1 (6 bases). Trimming cost V 7 bases and J 11 bases, with 14 bases left between them. Germline assignment: CDR1 MNHNY and CDR2 SVGAGI (reference sequence). The CDR3 extends over 11 amino acids. The CDR3 loop is CASTTEGQAFF. Written as DNA, the CDR3 is TGTGCCAGCACTACAGAAGGACAGGCTTTCTTT.

This clone was seen only a few times. The CDR3 reads CASSYSVAGGGNEQFF. The DNA of the CDR3 is TGTGCCAGCAGTTACAGTGTAGCGGGGGGGGGCAATGAGCAGTTCTTC. The chain employs TRBV6-5 and TRBJ2-1, with 11 bases aligning to TRBD2. V shed 2 bases and J 6 bases; nucleotides not matched to a gene: 6. The CDR3 totals 16 residues. Germline V gene data show CDR1 as MNHEY and CDR2 as SVGAGI.

The DNA of the CDR3 is TGTGCCAGCAGCCTCAGAGGGACCCCACTTGAGAAGGTGCCAGAGACCCAGTACTTC. Amino acid sequence: CASSLRGTPLEKVPETQYF. The chain combines TRBV7-3 with TRBJ2-5; D tentatively reads TRBD1 or TRBD2 (5 bases each). The CDR3 consists of 19 residues. Trimming removed 5 bases from V and 4 bases from J, with 29 bases in between. In germline, CDR1 is SGHTA, CDR2 FQGTGA.

The genes are TRBV15 and TRBJ2-3; D gene uncertain. The V gene lost 3 bases and the J gene lost 1 base, with 20 bases spanning the gap. The V gene's germline CDR1 is LNHNV and CDR2 YYDKDF (reference sequence). This CDR3 has 18 amino acids. This chain's CDR3 is CATSSVLPPGWGTDTQYF. The CDR3 nucleotides are TGTGCCACCAGCAGCGTCCTTCCCCCAGGATGGGGCACAGATACGCAGTATTTT. Based on the CDR3 plus reference TRBV15 and TRBJ2-3, the full variable domain is DAMVIQNPRYQVTQFGKPVTLSCSQTLNHNVMYWYQQKSSQAPKLLFHYYDKDFNNEADTPDNFQSRRPNTSFCFLDIRSPGLGDTAMYLCATSSVLPPGWGTDTQYFGPGTRLTVL.

CDR3 region: CASSPRGPYEQYF. CDR3 nucleotide sequence: TGTGCCAGCAGCCCCAGGGGGCCGTACGAGCAGTACTTC. This sequence joins TRBV11-3 and TRBJ2-7; 8 bases match TRBD1. Trimming cost V 5 bases and J 4 bases; bases outside gene matches: 4. The CDR3 consists of 13 residues. Germline V gene data show CDR1 as SGHNT and CDR2 as YENEEA.

V gene TRBV6-5 combines with J gene TRBJ2-7; tentatively, D is TRBD1 (6 bases). This CDR3 region has 14 residues. The germline gives CDR1 MNHEY, CDR2 SVGAGI. The V end lost 0 bases, the J end lost 7 bases, and 13 bases lay between the germline ends. This CDR3 reads CASSYSGAVIEQYF. Here the CDR3 DNA reads TGTGCCAGCAGTTACTCGGGGGCTGTGATAGAGCAGTACTTC.

V gene TRBV19 combines with J gene TRBJ1-1; a possible D gene is TRBD1 (5 bases). The CDR3 runs to 16 residues. V lost 7 bases to trimming and J lost 1 base, with 19 bases between them. Germline V lookup: CDR1 LNHDA, CDR2 SQIVND (reference sequence). The CDR3 DNA sequence: TGTGCCAGTACCCCTAGTGGGGCACGAAGGAACACTGAAGCTTTCTTT. Translation gives CASTPSGARRNTEAFF. Combining the CDR3 with reference TRBV19 and TRBJ1-1 gives the whole variable domain DGGITQSPKYLFRKEGQNVTLSCEQNLNHDAMYWYRQDPGQGLRLIYYSQIVNDFQKGDIAEGYSVSREKKESFPLTVTSAQKNPTAFYLCASTPSGARRNTEAFFGQGTRLTVV.

The J gene is TRBJ1-1, the V gene TRBV11-2; 8 nucleotides agree with TRBD1. The CDR3 length is 14 residues. The V and J ends lost 5 bases and 1 base, in that order; junction bases with no gene match: 3. Germline CDR1 reads SGHAT; CDR2 reads FQNNGV. The CDR3 sequence is CASSGGTGNTEAFF. The DNA for the CDR3 is TGTGCCAGCAGCGGTGGGACAGGGAACACTGAAGCTTTCTTT.

CDR3 in amino acids: CASSLQGLTDTQYF. Here the CDR3 DNA reads TGTGCCAGCAGCTTGCAGGGCCTCACAGATACGCAGTATTTT. The J gene is TRBJ2-3, the V gene TRBV5-4, with D possibly TRBD1 on 5 matching bases. The CDR3 has 14 amino acids. The V end lost 1 base, the J end lost 2 bases, and 8 bases lay between the germline ends. Germline V gene sequence: CDR1 SGHNT, CDR2 YYREEE (reference sequence).

The CDR3 DNA reads as TGCAGCGTTGATGATGGTGGTAACACCATATATTTT. Its protein product is CSVDDGGNTIYF. The gene calls are TRBV29-1 and TRBJ1-3; D uncertain. The CDR3 consists of 12 residues. V lost 3 bases to trimming and J lost 7 bases, with 10 bases between them. Germline V gives CDR1 SQVTM, CDR2 ANQGSEA.

The chain joins TRBV10-3 to TRBJ2-3; TRBD1 might be the D (6 bases). This CDR3 contains 14 residues. The germline gives CDR1 ENHRY, CDR2 SYGVKD. Between the trimmed V and J ends, which lost 6 bases and 3 bases, there was a span of 13 bases. For the CDR3, the DNA is TGTGCCATCAGGGACAGTGCGCCAACAGATACGCAGTATTTT. Its protein product is CAIRDSAPTDTQYF.

The rearrangement links TRBV7-2 to TRBJ2-7, with TRBD2 identical over 8 bases. V shed 5 bases, J shed 0 bases, and the junction held 15 bases outside the gene matches. The CDR3 extends over 18 amino acids. In germline, CDR1 is SGHTA, CDR2 FQGNSA. The CDR3 protein is CASSPGAGGPTHSYEQYF. The DNA of the CDR3 is TGTGCCAGCAGCCCGGGGGCGGGAGGCCCTACTCACTCCTACGAGCAGTACTTC.

V gene TRBV5-1 combines with J gene TRBJ2-2, with TRBD1 identical over 7 bases. Unmatched junction bases numbered 6, after V lost 6 bases and J lost 4 bases. The germline V gene encodes CDR1 SGHRS and CDR2 YFSETQ. The CDR3 has 14 amino acids. The CDR3 reads CASNRDSGTGELFF. CDR3 DNA: TGCGCCAGCAACCGGGACAGTGGCACCGGGGAGCTGTTTTTT.

The genes are TRBV6-5 and TRBJ1-2, with D possibly TRBD1 on 6 matching bases. Trimming removed 7 bases from V and 4 bases from J, with 13 bases in between. The length of the CDR3 is 13 residues. Germline V gene lookup returns CDR1 MNHEY and CDR2 SVGAGI. CDR3 coding DNA: TGTGCCAGCACAGTGACAGGTCGCTATGGCTACACCTTC. Amino acid sequence: CASTVTGRYGYTF.

V usage is TRBV5-1 and J usage is TRBJ2-1, with D perhaps matching TRBD2 (7 bases). This CDR3 region has 16 residues. V lost 5 bases and J 1 base, leaving 16 bases between the germline ends. Germline CDR1 SGHRS, CDR2 YFSETQ. CDR3 coding DNA: TGCGCCAGCAGACCCGGGGGGCCCCAGTCCTACAATGAGCAGTTCTTC. As protein: CASRPGGPQSYNEQFF.

The chain is built from TRBV7-9 and TRBJ1-4; TRBD1 agrees at 9 bases. Germline V lookup: CDR1 SEHNR, CDR2 FQNEAQ (reference sequence). The CDR3 is 17 residues long. V was clipped by 1 base and J by 6 bases; unmatched bases: 9. The CDR3 DNA sequence: TGTGCCAGCAGCTTAGTGTGGGGGGACAGGGCCGATGAAAAACTGTTTTTT. This encodes CASSLVWGDRADEKLFF.

A remark on this clone: Other DNA sequences from this sample encode an identical CDR3 as well. This chain links TRBV5-1 with TRBJ1-2; a possible D gene is TRBD1 (6 bases). This CDR3 has 14 amino acids. The V and J ends lost 2 bases and 0 bases respectively, with 8 bases between them. Germline CDR1 is SGHRS and CDR2 is YFSETQ. In nucleotides, the CDR3 is TGCGCCAGCAGCTTACAGGGAGCTAACTATGGCTACACCTTC. It translates to CASSLQGANYGYTF. The entire variable domain, with the rest obtained from reference TRBV5-1 and TRBJ1-2, is as follows: KAGVTQTPRYLIKTRGQQVTLSCSPISGHRSVSWYQQTPGQGLQFLFEYFSETQRNKGNFPGRFSGRQFSNSRSEMNVSTLELGDSALYLCASSLQGANYGYTFGSGTRLTVV.

The rearrangement joins TRBV4-3 to TRBJ2-7; D unclear. The V end lost 0 bases, the J end lost 2 bases, and 11 bases lay between the germline ends. The CDR3 covers 15 residues. The germline CDR1 and CDR2 sequences are LGHNA and YSLEER. CDR3 nucleotide sequence: TGCGCCAGCAGCCAAGACCAGTCGAGAACCTACGAGCAGTACTTC. This codes for CASSQDQSRTYEQYF.

The V gene is TRBV6-4, the J gene TRBJ1-2, with TRBD1 as a possible D gene (5 bases). There are 13 residues in the CDR3. Germline V CDR1 and CDR2: MRHNA, SNTAGT. The germline V and J ends were trimmed by 5 bases and 0 bases, with 7 bases remaining between them. CDR3 DNA: TGTGCCAGCAGTCTGACAGCTAACTATGGCTACACCTTC. This gives the protein CASSLTANYGYTF.

This clone has more than one count but fewer than ten. The V call is TRBV7-3, the J call TRBJ1-2, with 7 bases fitting TRBD1. Losses at the gene ends were 4 bases for V and 6 bases for J; bases not matched to a gene: 8. In germline, CDR1 is SGHTA, CDR2 FQGTGA. The CDR3 is 14 residues long. As DNA, the CDR3 is TGTGCCAGCAGCTGGCGGCCAGGGGGAGATGGCTACACCTTC. This sequence encodes CASSWRPGGDGYTF. Full variable domain (outside the CDR3, taken from reference TRBV7-3 and TRBJ1-2): GAGVSQTPSNKVTEKGKYVELRCDPISGHTALYWYRQSLGQGPEFLIYFQGTGAADDSGLPNDRFFAVRPEGSVSTLKIQRTERGDSAVYLCASSWRPGGDGYTFGSGTRLTVV.